This paragraph reports one T cell receptor (beta chain). The data belong to a study of cytomegalovirus exposure and HLA in healthy donors. The study ran its PCR with 60 Vbeta and 13 Jbeta primers. Assay: immunoSEQ multiplex PCR; the TCRdb copy retains only in-frame clones and omits some. This table has fewer than 130,000 clones, about 80% appearing once. The source of this sequence is a woman between 55 and 75 years old in good health and CMV-seropositive. Sequencing was done on a sample of PBMCs.

The CDR3, as DNA: TGTGCCAGCAGCGTGTCGGAACCGGGACAGGGAACCTATGGCTACACCTTC. Translation: CASSVSEPGQGTYGYTF. The chain carries TRBV9 and TRBJ1-2, with 9 nucleotides matching TRBD1. CDR1 is SGDLS and CDR2 is YYNGEE in the germline V gene. J was trimmed by 4 bases and V by 2 bases; bases with no gene match: 12. The CDR3 is 17 amino acids. The full variable domain, rest sourced from reference TRBV9 and TRBJ1-2, is DSGVTQTPKHLITATGQRVTLRCSPRSGDLSVYWYQQSLDQGLQFLIQYYNGEERAKGNILERFSAQQFPDLHSELNLSSLELGDSALYFCASSVSEPGQGTYGYTFGSGTRLTVV.